This T cell receptor beta chain is drawn from a study of blood T cells in healthy people across ages. About this clonotype itself: Its antigen is unknown.

PCR was performed a second time for 7 to 11 cycles using a sample-barcoded 5' primer and a J-beta primer mix. A template-switch adaptor with 12 random nucleotides tagged each cDNA molecule. TCRdb called the 5' RACE reads again in MiXCR, with one record for every CDR3 protein. The sample carries 1,500,000 or so distinct CDR3 sequences, 40% to 45% recorded once. V was clipped by 2 bases and J by 2 bases, with 18 bases between them. The germline CDR1 and CDR2 sequences are MNHEY and SMNVEV (reference sequence). CDR3 length: 17 amino acids. Study findings and constraints: Among T cells, TCR beta diversity per million cells dropped roughly linearly as age rose. The diversity estimates, figures obtained from one million T cells, were considered underestimates.

The TCR originated in a young woman in good health. V and J are TRBV27 and TRBJ2-5; the D gene is possibly TRBD2 (8 bases). The material sequenced was blood. The CDR3 coding sequence is TGTGCCAGCAGTTTACACCCCAGCGGGGGACAGCAAGAGACCCAGTACTTC. Its translation is CASSLHPSGGQQETQYF.